This note documents a single T cell receptor (beta chain) sequence. These data belong to a study of shared clonotypes between healthy human individuals. V lost 5 bases and J lost 4; bases outside the gene matches: 8. Germline CDR1 reads SEHNR; CDR2 reads FQNEAQ (reference sequence). This CDR3 has 16 residues. Several immunoSEQ plates received, in even portions, the genomic DNA of each subset. TCRdb's copy holds only in-frame clones and misses some; the assay was immunoSEQ multiplex PCR. The table lists 450,000 to 700,000 clones, about 95% of them singletons. Only CD45RO-negative cells positively selected for CCR7 counted as naive CD8 cells, so terminally differentiated effector memory CD45RA+ cells were excluded.

What was sequenced was naive CD8+ T cells sorted from blood. This TCR was recovered from a woman aged 30 to 39 in good health. The J gene is TRBJ2-2, the V gene TRBV7-9; 9 bases map to TRBD1. CDR3 residues: CASSSTGGAGTGELFF. The CDR3 coding sequence is TGTGCCAGCAGCAGTACAGGGGGCGCGGGCACCGGGGAGCTGTTTTTT.